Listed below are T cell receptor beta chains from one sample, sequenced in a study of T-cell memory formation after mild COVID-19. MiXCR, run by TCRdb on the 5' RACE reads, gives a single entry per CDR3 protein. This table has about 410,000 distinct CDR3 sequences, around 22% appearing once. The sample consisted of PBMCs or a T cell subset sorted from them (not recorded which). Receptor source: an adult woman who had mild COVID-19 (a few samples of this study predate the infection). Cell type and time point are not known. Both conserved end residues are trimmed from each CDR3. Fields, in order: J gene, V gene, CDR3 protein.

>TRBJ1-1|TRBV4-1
ASSQLGTGVTEAF
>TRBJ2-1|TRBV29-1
SVRRDSAGGGIDNEQF
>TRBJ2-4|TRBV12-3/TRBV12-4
ASSLSVGFRNIQY
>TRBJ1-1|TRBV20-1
SARNYEHTEAF
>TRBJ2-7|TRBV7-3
ASSPYSGGSYEQY
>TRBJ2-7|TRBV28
ASNLLEGSEQY
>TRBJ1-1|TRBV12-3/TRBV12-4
ASSFTSRFQEDTEAF
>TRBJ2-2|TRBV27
ASSRRAGGPNTGELF
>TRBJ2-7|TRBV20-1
SARDSSSSYEQY
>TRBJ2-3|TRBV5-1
ASSRALAGERAGTDTQY
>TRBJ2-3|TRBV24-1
ATSDRGGSTDTQY
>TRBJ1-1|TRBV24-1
ATQSAAMNTEAF
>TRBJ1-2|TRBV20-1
SARDGAYGYT
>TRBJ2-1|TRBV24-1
ATSDFYQGADLNEQF
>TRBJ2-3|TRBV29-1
SVGVAGTTDTQY
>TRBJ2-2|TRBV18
ASSQGRMPITGELF
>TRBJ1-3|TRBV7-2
ASSKMGRSTGNTIY
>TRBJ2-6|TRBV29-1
SVDDRGDYEKGANVLT
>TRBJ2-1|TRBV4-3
ASSQDSSLSYNEQF
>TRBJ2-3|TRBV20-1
SAKWISGRFTDTQY
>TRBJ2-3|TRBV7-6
ASSYGTSGRARSDTQY
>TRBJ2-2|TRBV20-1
SARPGTGVTGELF
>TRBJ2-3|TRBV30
AWSPPSSSTDTQY
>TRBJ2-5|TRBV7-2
ASSFSYSGTGTSTGAQY
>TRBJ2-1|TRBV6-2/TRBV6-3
ASRPGTSGKNEQF
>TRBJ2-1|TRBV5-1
ASSFGAGGSYNEQF
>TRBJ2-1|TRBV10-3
AISEWDQRYNEQF
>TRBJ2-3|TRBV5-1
ASSPRTGADTQY
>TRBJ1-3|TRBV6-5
ASSWDRGTGNTIY
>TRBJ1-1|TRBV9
ASSVVIGQGANTEAF
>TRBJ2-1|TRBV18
ASSPYSRTGKNEQF
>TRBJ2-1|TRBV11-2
ASSLDWRGDNEQF
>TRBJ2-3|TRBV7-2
ASSPDRNTDTQY
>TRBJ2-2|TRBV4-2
ASSQVETTSGELF
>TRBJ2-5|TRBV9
ASSETSGRGETQY
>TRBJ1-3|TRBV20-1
SARDFAGGTGNTIY
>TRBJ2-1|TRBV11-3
ASSLRQRRHDEQF
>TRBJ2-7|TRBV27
ASSRGSGRAPYEQY
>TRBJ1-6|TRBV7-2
ASSFLQGAYNSPLH
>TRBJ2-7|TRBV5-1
ASSSPGGAPYEQY
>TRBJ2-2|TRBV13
ASSPDIGTGELF
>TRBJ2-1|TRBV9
ASSGVAGDNEQF
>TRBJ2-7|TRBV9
ASSVATTSYEQY
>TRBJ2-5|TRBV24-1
ATSDPGEGTETQY
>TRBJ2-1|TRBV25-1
ASSEAPGQGTTSSYNEQF
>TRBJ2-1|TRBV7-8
ASSPGTGGRRF
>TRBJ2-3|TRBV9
ASSVATASGGATDTQY
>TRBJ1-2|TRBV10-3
AISDHDRGIDYGYT
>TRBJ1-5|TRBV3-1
ASSPPGVNQPQH
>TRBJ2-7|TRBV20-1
SARALSRDRPFYEQY
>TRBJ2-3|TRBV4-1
ASSQGIGTTDTQY
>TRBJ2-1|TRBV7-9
ASSPTPALGLRYEQF
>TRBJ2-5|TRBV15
ATSRDYGDGTQY
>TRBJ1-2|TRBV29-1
SVGEAGTYT
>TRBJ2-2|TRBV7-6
ASSPGSSGVTGELF
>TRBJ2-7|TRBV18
ASSTGTSGRVSEQY